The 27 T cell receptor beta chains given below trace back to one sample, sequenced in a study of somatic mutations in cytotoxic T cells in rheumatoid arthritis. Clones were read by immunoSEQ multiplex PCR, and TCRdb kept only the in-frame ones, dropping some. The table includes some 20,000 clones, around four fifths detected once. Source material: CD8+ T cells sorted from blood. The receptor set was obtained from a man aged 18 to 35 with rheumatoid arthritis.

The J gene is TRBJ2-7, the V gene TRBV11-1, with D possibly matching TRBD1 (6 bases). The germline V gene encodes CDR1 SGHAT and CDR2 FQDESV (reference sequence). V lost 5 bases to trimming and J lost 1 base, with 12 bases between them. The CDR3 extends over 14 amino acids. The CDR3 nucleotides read TGTGCCAGCAGCCCGACAGGTTCTTCCTACGAGCAGTACTTC. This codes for CASSPTGSSYEQYF.

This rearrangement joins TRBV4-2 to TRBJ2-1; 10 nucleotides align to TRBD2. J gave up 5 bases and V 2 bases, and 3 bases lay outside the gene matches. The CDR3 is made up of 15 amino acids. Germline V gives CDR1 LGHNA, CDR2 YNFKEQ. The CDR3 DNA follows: TGTGCCAGCAGCCAACTTAGCGGGGGGAACAATGAGCAGTTCTTC. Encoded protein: CASSQLSGGNNEQFF.

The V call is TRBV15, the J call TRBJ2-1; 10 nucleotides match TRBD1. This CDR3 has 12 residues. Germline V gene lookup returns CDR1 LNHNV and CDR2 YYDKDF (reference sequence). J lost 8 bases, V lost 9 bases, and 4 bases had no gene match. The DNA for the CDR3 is TGTGCCACTAGGGACAGGGGTGATGAGCAGTTCTTC. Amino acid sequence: CATRDRGDEQFF.

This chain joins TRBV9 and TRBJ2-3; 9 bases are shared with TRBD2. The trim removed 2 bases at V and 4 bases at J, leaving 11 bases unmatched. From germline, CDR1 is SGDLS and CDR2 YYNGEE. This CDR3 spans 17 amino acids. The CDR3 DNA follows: TGTGCCAGCAGCGTCGGGAGGGGGACTAGCCTGCCAGATACGCAGTATTTT. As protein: CASSVGRGTSLPDTQYF.

The CDR3 nucleotides are TGTGCCAGCAGCGTAGGGGGCGTCTCTGGAAACACCATATATTTT. Translation gives CASSVGGVSGNTIYF. V is TRBV9 and J is TRBJ1-3; D possibly corresponds to TRBD1 (5 bases). The V end lost 0 bases, the J end lost 0 bases, and 7 bases lay between the germline ends. This CDR3 region has 15 residues. CDR1 and CDR2 from the germline V gene are SGDLS and YYNGEE.

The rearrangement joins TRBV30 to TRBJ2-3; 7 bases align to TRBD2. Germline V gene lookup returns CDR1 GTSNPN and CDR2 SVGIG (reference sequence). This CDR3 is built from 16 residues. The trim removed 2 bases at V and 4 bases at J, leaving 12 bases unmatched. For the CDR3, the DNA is TGTGCCTGGAGTCTCCTTCCGGGCGGGGGTGCAGATACGCAGTATTTT. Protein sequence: CAWSLLPGGGADTQYF.

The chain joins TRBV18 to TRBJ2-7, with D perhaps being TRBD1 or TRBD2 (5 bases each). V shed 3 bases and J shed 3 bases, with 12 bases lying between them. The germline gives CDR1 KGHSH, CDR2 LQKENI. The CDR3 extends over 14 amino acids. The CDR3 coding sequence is TGTGCCAGCTCACCGGGACCGAGGAACTACGAGCAGTACTTC. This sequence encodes CASSPGPRNYEQYF.

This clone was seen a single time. CDR3 in DNA: TGTGCCAGCAGCGGATCGGTGGTCGCCTACGAGCAGTACTTC. Protein sequence: CASSGSVVAYEQYF. The rearrangement joins TRBV9 to TRBJ2-7; D gene uncertain. There are 14 residues in the CDR3. V was trimmed by 3 bases and J by 2 bases, leaving 12 bases between them. Per the germline V gene, CDR1 is SGDLS and CDR2 is YYNGEE.

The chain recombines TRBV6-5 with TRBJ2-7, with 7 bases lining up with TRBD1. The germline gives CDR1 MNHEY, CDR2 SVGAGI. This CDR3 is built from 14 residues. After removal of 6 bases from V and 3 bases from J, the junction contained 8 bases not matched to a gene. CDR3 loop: CASSFGQVNYEQYF. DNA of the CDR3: TGTGCCAGCAGCTTTGGACAGGTGAACTACGAGCAGTACTTC.

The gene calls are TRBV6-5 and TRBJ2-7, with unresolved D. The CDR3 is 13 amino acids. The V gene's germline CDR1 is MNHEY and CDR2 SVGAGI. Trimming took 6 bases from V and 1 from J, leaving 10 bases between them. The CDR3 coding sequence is TGTGCCAGCAGCTATACGCCGTCCTACGAGCAGTACTTC. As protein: CASSYTPSYEQYF.

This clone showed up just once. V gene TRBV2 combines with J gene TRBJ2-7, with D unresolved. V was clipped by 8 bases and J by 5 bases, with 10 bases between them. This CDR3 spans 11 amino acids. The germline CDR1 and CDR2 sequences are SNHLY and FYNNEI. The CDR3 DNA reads TGTGCCAGCCGGTGGGCCCACGAGCAGTACTTC. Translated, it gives CASRWAHEQYF.

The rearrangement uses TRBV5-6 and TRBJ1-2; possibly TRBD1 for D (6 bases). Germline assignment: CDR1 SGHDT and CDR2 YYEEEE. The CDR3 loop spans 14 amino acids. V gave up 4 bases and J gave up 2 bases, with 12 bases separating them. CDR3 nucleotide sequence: TGTGCCAGCAGCGGGAGCGGGGGCAACTATGGCTACACCTTC. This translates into CASSGSGGNYGYTF. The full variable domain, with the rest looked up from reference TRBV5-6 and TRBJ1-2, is DAGVTQSPTHLIKTRGQQVTLRCSPKSGHDTVSWYQQALGQGPQFIFQYYEEEERQRGNFPDRFSGHQFPNYSSELNVNALLLGDSALYLCASSGSGGNYGYTFGSGTRLTVV.

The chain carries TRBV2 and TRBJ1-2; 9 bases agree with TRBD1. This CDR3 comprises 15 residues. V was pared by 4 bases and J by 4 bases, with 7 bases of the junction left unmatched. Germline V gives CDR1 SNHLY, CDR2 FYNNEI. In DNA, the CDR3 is TGTGCCAGCAGTGCGAGGGACAGGGACCTCTATGGCTACACCTTC. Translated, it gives CASSARDRDLYGYTF.

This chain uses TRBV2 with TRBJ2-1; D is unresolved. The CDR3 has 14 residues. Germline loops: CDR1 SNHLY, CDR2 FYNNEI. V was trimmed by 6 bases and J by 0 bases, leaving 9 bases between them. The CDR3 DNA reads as TGTGCCAGCAGGGAGCCCGGCTCCTACAATGAGCAGTTCTTC. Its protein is CASREPGSYNEQFF.

This chain's CDR3 is CASSPGTPGGPGELFF. In DNA form, the CDR3 reads TGCGCCAGCAGCCCAGGGACCCCGGGGGGGCCCGGGGAGCTGTTTTTT. This sequence joins TRBV4-3 and TRBJ2-2, with 8 nucleotides matching TRBD2. The germline gives CDR1 LGHNA, CDR2 YSLEER. This CDR3 comprises 16 residues. The V gene end was trimmed by 4 bases and the J gene end by 6 bases; junction bases not matched to a gene: 10.

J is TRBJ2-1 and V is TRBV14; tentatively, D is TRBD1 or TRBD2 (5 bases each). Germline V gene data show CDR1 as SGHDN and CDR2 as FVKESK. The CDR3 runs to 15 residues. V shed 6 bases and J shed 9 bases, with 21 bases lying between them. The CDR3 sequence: CASSPGPDLVGEQFF. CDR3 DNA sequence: TGTGCCAGCAGTCCGGGACCCGATTTAGTTGGTGAGCAGTTCTTC.

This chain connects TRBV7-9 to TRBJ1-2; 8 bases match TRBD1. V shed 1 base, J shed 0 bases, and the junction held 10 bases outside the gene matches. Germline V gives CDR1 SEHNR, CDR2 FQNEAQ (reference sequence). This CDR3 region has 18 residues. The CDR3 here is CASSLGKGQGETNYGYTF. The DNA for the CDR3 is TGTGCCAGCAGCTTAGGTAAAGGACAGGGAGAGACTAACTATGGCTACACCTTC.

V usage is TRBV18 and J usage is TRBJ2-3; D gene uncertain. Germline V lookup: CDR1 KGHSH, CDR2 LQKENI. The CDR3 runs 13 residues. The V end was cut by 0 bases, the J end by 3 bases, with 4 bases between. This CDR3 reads CASSPPTTDTQYF. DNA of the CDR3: TGTGCCAGCTCACCACCGACGACAGATACGCAGTATTTT.

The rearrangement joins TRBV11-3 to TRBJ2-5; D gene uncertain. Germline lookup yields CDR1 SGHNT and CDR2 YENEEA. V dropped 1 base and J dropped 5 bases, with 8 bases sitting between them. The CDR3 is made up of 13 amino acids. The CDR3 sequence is CASSLGVLETQYF. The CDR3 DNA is TGTGCCAGCAGCTTAGGGGTCCTGGAGACCCAGTACTTC.

The CDR3 bases are TGTGCCAGCATTGAGCGACTAGCGGGGGGCTCCTACAATGAGCAGTTCTTC. Amino acids: CASIERLAGGSYNEQFF. V is TRBV28 and J is TRBJ2-1; 13 bases are shared with TRBD2. With 7 bases clipped from V and 0 bases from J, the junction kept 6 bases outside the gene matches. The CDR3 loop spans 17 amino acids. CDR1 MDHEN and CDR2 SYDVKM come from the germline V gene.

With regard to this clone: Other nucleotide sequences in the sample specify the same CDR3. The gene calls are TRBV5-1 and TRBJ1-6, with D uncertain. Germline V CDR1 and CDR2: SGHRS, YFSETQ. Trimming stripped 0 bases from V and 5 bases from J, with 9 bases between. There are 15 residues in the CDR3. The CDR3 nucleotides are TGCGCCAGCAGCTTGGTGGCGGAAAATAATTCACCCCTCCACTTT. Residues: CASSLVAENNSPLHF.

CDR3: CASSLLQGPRDTIYF. The CDR3 region has the DNA TGTGCCAGCAGCTTACTCCAGGGGCCACGGGACACCATATATTTT. This chain joins TRBV7-9 and TRBJ1-3; D perhaps matches TRBD1 (6 bases). The CDR3 loop spans 15 amino acids. V was clipped by 2 bases and J by 8 bases, with 16 bases between them. Germline lookup yields CDR1 SEHNR and CDR2 FQNEAQ (reference sequence). Based on the CDR3 plus reference TRBV7-9 and TRBJ1-3, the full variable domain is DTGVSQNPRHKITKRGQNVTFRCDPISEHNRLYWYRQTLGQGPEFLTYFQNEAQLEKSRLLSDRFSAERPKGSFSTLEIQRTEQGDSAMYLCASSLLQGPRDTIYFGEGSWLTVV.

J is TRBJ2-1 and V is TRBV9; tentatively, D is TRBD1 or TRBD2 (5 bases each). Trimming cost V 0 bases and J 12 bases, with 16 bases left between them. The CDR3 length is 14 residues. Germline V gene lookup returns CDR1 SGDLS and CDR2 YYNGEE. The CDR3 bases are TGTGCCAGCAGCGTAGAGGATTTTGGGGGAGCGCAGTTCTTC. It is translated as CASSVEDFGGAQFF.

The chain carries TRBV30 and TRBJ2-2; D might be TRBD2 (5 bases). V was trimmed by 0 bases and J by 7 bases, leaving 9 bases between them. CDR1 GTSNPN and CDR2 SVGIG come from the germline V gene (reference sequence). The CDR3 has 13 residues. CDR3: CAWSVLGGGELFF. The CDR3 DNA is TGTGCCTGGAGTGTACTAGGAGGCGGGGAGCTGTTTTTT.

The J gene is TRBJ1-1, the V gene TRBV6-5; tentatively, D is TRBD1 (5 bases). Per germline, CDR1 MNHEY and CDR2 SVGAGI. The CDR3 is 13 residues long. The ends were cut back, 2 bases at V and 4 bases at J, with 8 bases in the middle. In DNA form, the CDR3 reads TGTGCCAGCAGTTACCAGACAGCCACTGAAGCTTTCTTT. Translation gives CASSYQTATEAFF.

CDR3 region: CASSQVARIYTDTQYF. CDR3 nucleotides: TGCGCCAGCAGCCAAGTTGCCAGGATTTACACAGATACGCAGTATTTT. V usage is TRBV4-1 and J usage is TRBJ2-3; no definite D call. CDR1 and CDR2 from the germline V gene are MGHRA and YSYEKL. The CDR3 has 16 residues. V lost 1 base and J 2 bases, leaving 13 bases between the germline ends.

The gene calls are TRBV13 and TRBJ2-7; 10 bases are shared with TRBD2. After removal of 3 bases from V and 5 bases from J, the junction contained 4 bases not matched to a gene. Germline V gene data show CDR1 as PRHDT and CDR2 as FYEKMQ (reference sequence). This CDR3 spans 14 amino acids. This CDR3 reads CASSFLLAGHEQYF. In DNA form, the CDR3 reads TGTGCCAGCAGCTTCTTACTAGCGGGGCACGAGCAGTACTTC.